This T cell receptor (beta chain) came from a study of blood T cell repertoires in COVID-19. Turning to the study itself: The cDNA or gDNA used as material had been derived from T cells, B-cell-depleted T cells, or PBMCs.

Authors' methods: Amplification from reference gene primers served as the basis for estimated nucleated cell counts. Sequencing used immunoSEQ multiplex PCR; TCRdb keeps in-frame clones, though not all of them. D and trimming were read from the DNA, whereas the V and J calls and clone size are those reported in that table. The table records 100,000 or so clones, 80% to 85% of them present only once. Looked up from germline, CDR1 is SGHAT and CDR2 is FQNNGV. V gave up 6 bases and J gave up 3 bases, with 9 bases separating them. The CDR3 sequence is 12 residues long. This TCR was recovered from an elderly man with acute or convalescent COVID-19. The sequencing sample was made of peripheral blood. This rearrangement joins TRBV11-2 to TRBJ2-7, with a possible D match to TRBD2 (5 bases). CDR3: CASRYGVYEQYF. The CDR3 nucleotides read TGTGCCAGCAGGTACGGGGTCTACGAGCAGTACTTC. The whole variable domain, filled in from reference TRBV11-2 and TRBJ2-7, reads EAGVAQSPRYKIIEKRQSVAFWCNPISGHATLYWYQQILGQGPKLLIQFQNNGVVDDSQLPKDRFSAERLKGVDSTLKIQPAKLEDSAVYLCASRYGVYEQYFGPGTRLTVT.